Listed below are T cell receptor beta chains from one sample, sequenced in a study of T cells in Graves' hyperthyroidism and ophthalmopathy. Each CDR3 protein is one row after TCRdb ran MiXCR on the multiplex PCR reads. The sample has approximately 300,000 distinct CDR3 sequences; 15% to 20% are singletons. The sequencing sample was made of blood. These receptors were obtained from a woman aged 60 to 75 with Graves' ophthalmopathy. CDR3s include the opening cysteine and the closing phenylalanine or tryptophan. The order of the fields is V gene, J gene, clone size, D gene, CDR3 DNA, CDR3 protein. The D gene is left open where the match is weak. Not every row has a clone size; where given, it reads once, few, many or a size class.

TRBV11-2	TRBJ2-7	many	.	TGTGCCAGCAGCCCGGCGGGGTTTAGCTCCTACGAGCAGTACTTC	CASSPAGFSSYEQYF
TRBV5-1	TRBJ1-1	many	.	TGCGCCAGCAGCTTGGATACAGGCCTGAACACTGAAGCTTTCTTT	CASSLDTGLNTEAFF
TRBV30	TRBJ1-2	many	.	TGTGCCTGGAGTGCAAGCTTTACAGGGACTGGCTACACCTTC	CAWSASFTGTGYTF
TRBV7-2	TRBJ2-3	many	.	TGTGCCAGCAGCCGAAAAGGGGCGGATACGCAGTATTTT	CASSRKGADTQYF
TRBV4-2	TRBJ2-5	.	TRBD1	TGTGCCAGCAGCCATTCTAGGGACAGGGAGACCCAGTACTTC	CASSHSRDRETQYF
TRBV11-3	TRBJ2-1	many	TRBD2	TGTGCCAGCAGCTCCGGGACTAGCGGGCCGAATGAGCAGTTCTTC	CASSSGTSGPNEQFF
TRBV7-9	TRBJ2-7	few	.	TGTGCCAGCAGCCGCCGGTCCTCCCCCTACGAGCAGTACTTC	CASSRRSSPYEQYF
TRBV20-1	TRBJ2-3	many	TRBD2	TGCAGTGCTAGTTCGACTAGCGGGGGTTCCACAGATACGCAGTATTTT	CSASSTSGGSTDTQYF
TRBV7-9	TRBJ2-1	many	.	TGTGCCAGCAGCTTAGGGAGGTTAACCTACAATGAGCAGTTCTTC	CASSLGRLTYNEQFF
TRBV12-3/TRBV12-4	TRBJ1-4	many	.	TGTGCCAGCAGTTTCTTACAGACTGCAACTAATGAAAAACTGTTTTTT	CASSFLQTATNEKLFF
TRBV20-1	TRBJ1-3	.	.	TGCAGTGCTAGAGCGGGGTATGGAAACACCATATATTTT	CSARAGYGNTIYF
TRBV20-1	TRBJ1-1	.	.	TGCAGTGCTTTACAGGTAGCGAACGCTGAAGCTTTCTTT	CSALQVANAEAFF
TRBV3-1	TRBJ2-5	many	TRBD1	TGTGCCAGCAGCCCTGAACAGGGGGCTTTTGGGGAGACCCAGTACTTC	CASSPEQGAFGETQYF
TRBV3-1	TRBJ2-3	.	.	TGTGCCAGCAGCCAAAGACCGGGACCTACAGATACGCAGTATTTT	CASSQRPGPTDTQYF
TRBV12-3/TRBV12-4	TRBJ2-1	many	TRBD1	TGTGCCAGCAATGCGGGACAGGGATACAATGAGCAGTTCTTC	CASNAGQGYNEQFF
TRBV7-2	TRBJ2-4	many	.	TGTGCCAGCAGCCCCAGACTGAAAGCAGAAAACATTCAGTACTTC	CASSPRLKAENIQYF